The 9 T cell receptor beta chains below were found in one sample sequenced in a study of T cell responses to AZD1222 COVID-19 vaccine. Clones were sequenced by immunoSEQ multiplex PCR, and TCRdb holds only the in-frame ones, with some missing. The sample has around 91,000 clones; roughly nine tenths are singletons. The starting material was peripheral blood, obtained 28 days after the second AZD1222 dose. The origin of the receptors is an adult who received the AZD1222 COVID-19 vaccine.

The chain combines TRBV18 with TRBJ2-1, with 11 bases identical to TRBD2. In germline, CDR1 is KGHSH, CDR2 LQKENI. The ends lost 3 bases at V and 4 bases at J; junction bases unmatched: 5. This CDR3 contains 16 residues. The CDR3 region is CASSPLAGGSYNEQFF. The CDR3 DNA sequence: TGTGCCAGCTCACCCTTAGCGGGAGGGAGTTACAATGAGCAGTTCTTC. Drawing the rest from reference TRBV18 and TRBJ2-1, the complete variable domain is NAGVMQNPRHLVRRRGQEARLRCSPMKGHSHVYWYRQLPEEGLKFMVYLQKENIIDESGMPKERFSAEFPKEGPSILRIQQVVRGDSAAYFCASSPLAGGSYNEQFFGPGTRLTVL.

This clone was seen once. V and J are TRBV6-5 and TRBJ1-5; tentatively, D is TRBD1 (6 bases). Germline CDR1 is MNHEY and CDR2 is SVGAGI. CDR3 length: 15 residues. Trimming cost V 8 bases and J 0 bases, with 14 bases left between them. CDR3: CASRQEKDSNQPQHF. For the CDR3, the DNA is TGTGCCAGCCGACAGGAGAAAGATAGCAATCAGCCCCAGCATTTT.

The J gene is TRBJ1-2, the V gene TRBV7-2, with TRBD1 as a possible D gene (5 bases). Germline lookup yields CDR1 SGHTA and CDR2 FQGNSA. CDR3 size: 15 residues. Trimming left V 5 bases short and J 3 bases short, with 16 bases between. The CDR3 nucleotides read TGTGCCAGCAGCCCCCGGGGAGGGGATGACTATGGCTACACCTTC. It specifies CASSPRGGDDYGYTF.

This chain uses TRBV3-1 (or the pseudogene TRBV3-2) with TRBJ1-2; 7 nucleotides match TRBD1. This CDR3 is built from 13 residues. V lost 4 bases to trimming and J lost 6 bases; unmatched junction nucleotides: 5. Per the germline V gene, CDR1 is LGHDT and CDR2 is YNNKEL (reference sequence). The CDR3 protein is CASSREGANGYTF. CDR3 sequence (DNA): TGTGCCAGCAGCCGAGAGGGGGCGAATGGCTACACCTTC.

This clone was counted a single time. The V call is TRBV2, the J call TRBJ2-2; D is unresolved. Germline values: CDR1 SNHLY, CDR2 FYNNEI. This CDR3 has 15 residues. V was clipped by 4 bases and J by 7 bases, with 16 bases between them. The CDR3 here is CASSVLIGVGGELFF. The CDR3 nucleotides are TGTGCCAGCAGTGTTTTAATAGGCGTGGGCGGGGAGCTGTTTTTT.

The chain couples TRBV18 to TRBJ1-1, with unresolved D. The CDR3 loop spans 15 amino acids. Germline assignment: CDR1 KGHSH and CDR2 LQKENI. Trimming took 2 bases from V and 1 from J, leaving 11 bases between them. The CDR3 reads CASSPSSAGNTEAFF. The DNA of the CDR3 is TGTGCCAGCTCACCATCTTCTGCAGGGAACACTGAAGCTTTCTTT.

The rearrangement uses TRBV12-5 and TRBJ2-1, with 14 positions matching TRBD2. The CDR3 covers 18 residues. V was pared by 7 bases and J by 7 bases, with 15 bases of the junction left unmatched. From germline, CDR1 is LGHNT and CDR2 FRNRAP. The CDR3 bases are TGTGCTAGTGCCCCTAAGGGACTAGCGGGAGTTGGGCTGAATGAGCAGTTCTTC. Its protein product is CASAPKGLAGVGLNEQFF. The full variable domain, rest sourced from reference TRBV12-5 and TRBJ2-1, is DARVTQTPRHKVTEMGQEVTMRCQPILGHNTVFWYRQTMMQGLELLAYFRNRAPLDDSGMPKDRFSAEMPDATLATLKIQPSEPRDSAVYFCASAPKGLAGVGLNEQFFGPGTRLTVL.

The CDR3 region is CASSGNYGYTF. The CDR3, as DNA: TGTGCCAGCAGTGGTAACTATGGCTACACCTTC. The V gene is TRBV27, the J gene TRBJ1-2; no clear D gene. This CDR3 spans 11 amino acids. Deletions cut 5 bases from V and 1 base from J, with 2 bases between. Germline values: CDR1 MNHEY, CDR2 SMNVEV (reference sequence).

This rearrangement joins TRBV6-6 to TRBJ1-3, with D possibly TRBD1 on 5 matching bases. Germline CDR1 and CDR2: MNHNY and SVGAGI (reference sequence). Trimming cost V 6 bases and J 0 bases, with 6 bases left between them. There are 13 residues in the CDR3. CDR3 amino acids: CASSGGSGNTIYF. CDR3 nucleotides: TGTGCCAGCAGCGGGGGCTCTGGAAACACCATATATTTT.